Ten or more counts support the clone carrying this TCR beta chain. Its matching antigen is unknown. The record originates from a study of neurological immune-mediated disorders. It was by 5'RACE with 10-nucleotide random UMIs that the cDNA was made. Over 160 million TCR-beta sequences from 15-18 subjects came from every sequencing run. TCRdb called the 5' RACE reads again in MiXCR, with one record for every CDR3 protein. The data contain tens of thousands of distinct CDR3 sequences, more than 5% of them seen just once; the ten biggest clones take up around 0.6%. Overall study results and limits: Expansion of TCR clones was greatest in HTLV-1-associated myelopathy and smallest in multiple sclerosis, where it fell below that of healthy controls.

The sorted libraries took over 750,000 CD4+ or CD8+ T cells. Trimming took 2 bases from V and 5 from J, leaving 15 bases between them. Germline V gene sequence: CDR1 MNHEY, CDR2 SMNVEV (reference sequence). The CDR3 covers 15 residues. The chain employs TRBV27 and TRBJ2-5; tentative D call: TRBD2 (5 bases). This receptor was obtained from a woman aged 40 to 55 in good health. The specimen sequenced was CD4+ T cells from blood. For the CDR3, the DNA is TGTGCCAGCAGTTTAGAGTGGGGAAGGGAGGAGACCCAGTACTTC. Translated: CASSLEWGREETQYF.